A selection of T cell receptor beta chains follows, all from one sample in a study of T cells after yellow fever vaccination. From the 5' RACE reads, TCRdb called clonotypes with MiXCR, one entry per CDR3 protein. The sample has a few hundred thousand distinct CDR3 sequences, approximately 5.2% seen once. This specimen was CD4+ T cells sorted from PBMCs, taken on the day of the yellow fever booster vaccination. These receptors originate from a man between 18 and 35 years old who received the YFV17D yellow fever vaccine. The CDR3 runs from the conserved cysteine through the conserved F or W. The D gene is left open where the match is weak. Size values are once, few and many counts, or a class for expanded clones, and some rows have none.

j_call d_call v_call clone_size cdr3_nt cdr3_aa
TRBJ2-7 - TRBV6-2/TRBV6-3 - TGTGCCAGCAGTTTATCCTTTCGGGGGCCCAGCTCCTACGAGCAGTACTTC CASSLSFRGPSSYEQYF
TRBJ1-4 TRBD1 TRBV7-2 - TGTGCCAGCAAGGGACAGGGGATGTCTAATGAAAAACTGTTTTTT CASKGQGMSNEKLFF
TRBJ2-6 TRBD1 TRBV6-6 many TGTGCCAGCAGGGGGACAGGGAGGGCTGGGGCCAACGTCCTGACTTTC CASRGTGRAGANVLTF
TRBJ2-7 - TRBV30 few TGTGCCTGGAGTTGGGGGGGCCTTACCTACGAGCAGTACTTC CAWSWGGLTYEQYF
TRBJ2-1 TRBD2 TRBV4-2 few TGTGCCAGCAGCCTTCCCCGGGGGGGGGCCTACAATGAGCAGTTCTTC CASSLPRGGAYNEQFF
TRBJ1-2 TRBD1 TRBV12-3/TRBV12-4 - TGTGCCAGCAGTTTGATCCAGGGGGCTTGGGGCTACACCTTC CASSLIQGAWGYTF
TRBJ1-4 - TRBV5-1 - TGCGCCAGCAGCTCGGGACGGGACAATGAAAAACTGTTTTTT CASSSGRDNEKLFF
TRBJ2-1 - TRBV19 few TGTGCCAGTAGGTTAGACGGTTACAATGAGCAGTTCTTC CASRLDGYNEQFF
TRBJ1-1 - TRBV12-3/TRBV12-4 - TGTGCCAGCACAAGGACCCACGCGAACACTGAAGCTTTCTTT CASTRTHANTEAFF
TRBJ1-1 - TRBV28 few TGTGCCAGCAGTTTGTCGGGGGAAGGGAGGACTGAAGCTTTCTTT CASSLSGEGRTEAFF